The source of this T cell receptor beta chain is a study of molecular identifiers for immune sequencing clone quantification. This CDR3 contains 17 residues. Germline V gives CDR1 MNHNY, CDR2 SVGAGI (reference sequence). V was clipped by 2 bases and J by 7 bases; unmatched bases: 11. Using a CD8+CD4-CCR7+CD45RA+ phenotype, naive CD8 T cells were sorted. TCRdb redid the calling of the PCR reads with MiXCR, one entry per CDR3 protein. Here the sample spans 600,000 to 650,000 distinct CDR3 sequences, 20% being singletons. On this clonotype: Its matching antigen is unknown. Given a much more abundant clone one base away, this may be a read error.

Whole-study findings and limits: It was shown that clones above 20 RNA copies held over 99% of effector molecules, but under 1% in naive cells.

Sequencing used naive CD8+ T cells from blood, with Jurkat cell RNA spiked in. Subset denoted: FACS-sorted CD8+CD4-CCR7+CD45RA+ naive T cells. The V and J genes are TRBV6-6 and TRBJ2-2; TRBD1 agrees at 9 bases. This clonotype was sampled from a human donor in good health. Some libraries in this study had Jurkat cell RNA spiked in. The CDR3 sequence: CASSYTRGTGTNGELFF. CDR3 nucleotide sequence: TGTGCCAGCAGTTACACTCGCGGGACAGGGACTAACGGGGAGCTGTTTTTT.